This entry lists 10 T cell receptor beta chains sequenced from one sample in a study of T cells after yellow fever vaccination. A single record per CDR3 protein comes from TCRdb applying MiXCR to the 5' RACE reads. The table lists approximately 170,000 distinct CDR3 sequences, 11% of them singletons. The sequencing used CD8+ T cells sorted from PBMCs, collected 15 days after the yellow fever booster vaccination. These receptors all come from a man aged 18 to 29 who received the YFV17D yellow fever vaccine.

The chain uses TRBV4-1 and TRBJ1-1; D remains ambiguous. The CDR3 contains 13 residues. V gave up 4 bases and J gave up 3 bases, with 9 bases separating them. CDR1 MGHRA and CDR2 YSYEKL come from the germline V gene. The CDR3 DNA follows: TGCGCCAGCAGCCGGAGTGACTACACTGAAGCTTTCTTT. It yields the protein CASSRSDYTEAFF.

J is TRBJ2-1 and V is TRBV11-2, with 7 bases aligning to TRBD2. The length of the CDR3 is 15 residues. V was pared by 6 bases and J by 4 bases, with 9 bases of the junction left unmatched. CDR1 and CDR2 (germline): SGHAT, FQNNGV. CDR3 protein: CASSPPGLLYNEQFF. The DNA of the CDR3 is TGTGCCAGCAGTCCCCCGGGACTATTATACAATGAGCAGTTCTTC.

This clonotype was detected only a few times. The J gene is TRBJ1-1, the V gene TRBV11-2; D gene unclear. CDR3 length equals 12 residues. V lost 5 bases and J 12 bases, leaving 16 bases between the germline ends. CDR1 and CDR2 (germline): SGHAT, FQNNGV. The DNA of the CDR3 is TGTGCCAGCAGCCCATTCGGTTCTTTTTCTTTCTTT. It specifies CASSPFGSFSFF.

In its sample, this clonotype was seen many times. The chain links TRBV20-1 to TRBJ1-4; tentative D call: TRBD1 (6 bases). This CDR3 has 15 residues. V lost 1 base, J lost 0 bases, and 9 bases lay in between. Germline CDR1 reads DFQATT; CDR2 reads SNEGSKA (reference sequence). CDR3 protein: CSARGGRATNEKLFF. In DNA form, the CDR3 reads TGCAGTGCTAGAGGGGGGCGGGCAACTAATGAAAAACTGTTTTTT.

The chain joins TRBV25-1 to TRBJ1-2, with TRBD1 matching 12 bases. The germline V gene has CDR1 MGHDK and CDR2 SYGVNS. There are 13 residues in the CDR3. J gave up 7 bases and V 11 bases, and 8 bases lay outside the gene matches. CDR3 bases: TGTGCCGTCCCCGGGACAGGGGGCGTTGGCTACACCTTC. This encodes CAVPGTGGVGYTF.

The chain joins TRBV13 to TRBJ2-3; 7 bases fit TRBD1. Per germline, CDR1 PRHDT and CDR2 FYEKMQ (reference sequence). The CDR3 runs to 14 residues. The junction had 10 bases not matched to a gene; V was cut back by 7 bases and J by 6 bases. The CDR3 sequence: CASTDNDREDTQYF. CDR3 in DNA: TGTGCCAGCACCGACAACGACAGGGAGGATACGCAGTATTTT.

At least ten counts were recorded for this clonotype. The V call is TRBV2, the J call TRBJ1-1; D call uncertain. Trimming removed 6 bases at V and 2 bases at J, with 10 bases between. Germline CDR1 is SNHLY and CDR2 is FYNNEI. The CDR3 extends over 13 amino acids. The CDR3 region has the DNA TGTGCCAGCAGGGGGTGGCGAAACACTGAAGCTTTCTTT. Protein product: CASRGWRNTEAFF.

A few counts support this clonotype. This chain connects TRBV27 to TRBJ2-5; TRBD1 aligns across 9 bases. CDR1 is MNHEY and CDR2 is SMNVEV in the germline V gene (reference sequence). V shed 4 bases and J 1 base; nucleotides not matched to a gene: 4. The CDR3 covers 15 residues. The CDR3 nucleotides are TGTGCCAGCAGTTACAACAGGGGGCTCCAAGAGACCCAGTACTTC. Translation: CASSYNRGLQETQYF.

The gene calls are TRBV12-3 or TRBV12-4 and TRBJ1-1; D gene unclear. This CDR3 is 13 amino acids long. V lost 3 bases and J 6 bases, leaving 11 bases between the germline ends. DNA of the CDR3: TGTGCCAGCAGTTTTGAGGGTGGGGCTGAAGCTTTCTTT. Translation: CASSFEGGAEAFF.

This clonotype was counted only a few times. J is TRBJ2-5 and V is TRBV25-1; D remains unclear. The CDR3 contains 15 residues. Germline assignment: CDR1 MGHDK and CDR2 SYGVNS. The V end was cut by 2 bases, the J end by 4 bases, with 14 bases between. Here the CDR3 reads CASSEILEDAETQYF. Here the CDR3 DNA reads TGTGCCAGCAGTGAAATTCTGGAAGACGCAGAGACCCAGTACTTC.